A selection of T cell receptor beta chains follows, all from one sample in a study of cytomegalovirus exposure and HLA in healthy donors. Sequenced by immunoSEQ multiplex PCR; TCRdb stores in-frame clones only, minus some. This sample has roughly 130,000 clones, with around 80% found just once. What was sequenced was PBMCs. The receptors stem from a man in his forties or fifties in good health and CMV-seronegative. Both conserved end residues are part of each CDR3. A D gene is named only where the DNA matches it firmly.

TRBJ1-5 TRBD1 TRBV19 CATATGTGELSNQPQHF
TRBJ2-1 - TRBV7-9 CASSLGAGGLNEQFF
TRBJ2-7 TRBD1 TRBV7-9 CSSSLWTGPSYEQYF
TRBJ2-1 TRBD1 TRBV9 CASSVGTGIDNEQFF
TRBJ2-2 - TRBV6-7 CASSYSVFASTKQHRGAVF
TRBJ2-3 TRBD2 TRBV4-1 CASSPISGGPTDTQYF
TRBJ2-6 TRBD2 TRBV27 CASNPVAGVYGANVLTF
TRBJ2-3 - TRBV28 CASSLYEGFGTDTQYF
TRBJ2-7 TRBD1 TRBV6-5 CASGDRENYEQYF
TRBJ2-5 TRBD2 TRBV2 CASSVGLAGGPETQYF
TRBJ2-7 - TRBV6-5 CASSYTRDKGYEQYF
TRBJ2-3 TRBD1 TRBV30 CAWSVLPGQGADTQYF
TRBJ2-3 TRBD2 TRBV5-4 CASSLGLAGGPADTQYF
TRBJ1-6 - TRBV5-1 CASSEQGSSYNSPLHF
TRBJ1-2 - TRBV6-4 CASSDSEEFSYGYTF
TRBJ2-7 - TRBV5-6 CASSFPPEGNEQYF
TRBJ1-2 - TRBV5-4 CASSGGANYGYTF
TRBJ2-3 TRBD2 TRBV28 CASSLGTSGISPDTQYF
TRBJ2-1 TRBD2 TRBV7-9 CASNPAGVYNEQFF
TRBJ2-3 TRBD2 TRBV27 CASRLAGTDTQYF
TRBJ1-1 TRBD1 TRBV25-1 CASRPPGQVYSEAFF
TRBJ2-3 TRBD1 TRBV4-1 CASNPLTGGRTDTQYF
TRBJ2-3 - TRBV11-2 CASSPGGRSPDTQYF
TRBJ1-4 TRBD1 TRBV7-9 CASSRAGGPREKLFF
TRBJ1-6 - TRBV28 CASSLAWGGSGSPLHF
TRBJ1-3 TRBD1 TRBV2 CASSEETGYSTGNTIYF
TRBJ2-5 TRBD1 TRBV5-5 CASSRPGTGSLETQYF
TRBJ1-4 TRBD1 TRBV11-3 CASSGAGGSERNEKLFF
TRBJ1-5 - TRBV30 CAWSAGRSNQPQHF
TRBJ2-5 - TRBV18 CASSPGGETQYF
TRBJ2-2 TRBD2 TRBV12-5 CASGLVPGGKGTGELFF
TRBJ2-5 TRBD1 TRBV27 CASSRGPQETQYF
TRBJ2-2 TRBD2 TRBV5-1 CASSSGLAGANTGELFF
TRBJ2-5 - TRBV7-9 CASSLGLPGETQYF
TRBJ2-5 - TRBV7-2 CASSHPGEEETQYF